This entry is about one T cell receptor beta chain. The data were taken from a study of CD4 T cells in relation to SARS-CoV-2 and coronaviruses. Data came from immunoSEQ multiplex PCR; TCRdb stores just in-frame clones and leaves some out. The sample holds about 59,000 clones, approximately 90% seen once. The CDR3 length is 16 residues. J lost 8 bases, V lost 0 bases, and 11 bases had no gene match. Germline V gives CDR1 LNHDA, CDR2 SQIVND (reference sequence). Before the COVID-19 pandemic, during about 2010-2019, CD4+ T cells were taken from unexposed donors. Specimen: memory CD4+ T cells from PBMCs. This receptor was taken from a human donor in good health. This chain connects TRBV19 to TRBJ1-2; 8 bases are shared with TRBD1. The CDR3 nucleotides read TGTGCCAGTAGTATAGATGTGGACAGGGCCGGTGACGGCTACACCTTC. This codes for CASSIDVDRAGDGYTF.